This T cell receptor (beta chain) derives from a study of CD8 T cells in ankylosing spondylitis. Findings of the study overall: Earlier work had already found some motif variants in reactive arthritis synovial fluid and blood. As reported, disease-linked clones showed significant enrichment in matched ankylosing spondylitis synovial fluid. Relatively rare in peripheral blood, disease-linked clones were also CD8+.

This clonotype was counted at least ten times. What it binds is unknown. Germline CDR1 SEHNR, CDR2 FQNEAQ (reference sequence). Trimming took 5 bases from V and 0 from J, leaving 10 bases between them. The CDR3 has 14 residues. Quantitative 5'-RACE with molecular barcodes produced the TCR beta libraries. MiXCR, applied by TCRdb to the 5' RACE reads, yields one record per CDR3 protein. This table has 230,000 or so distinct CDR3 sequences, 15% to 20% appearing once. The specimen sequenced was blood, either unsorted or a sorted T cell fraction (not recorded which). The source of this sequence is a male donor with ankylosing spondylitis or in good health (not recorded which). This chain connects TRBV7-9 to TRBJ1-1; D is uncertain. Here the CDR3 DNA reads TGTGCCAGCAGCCCGACGAATTTGAACACTGAAGCTTTCTTT. Translated, it gives CASSPTNLNTEAFF.